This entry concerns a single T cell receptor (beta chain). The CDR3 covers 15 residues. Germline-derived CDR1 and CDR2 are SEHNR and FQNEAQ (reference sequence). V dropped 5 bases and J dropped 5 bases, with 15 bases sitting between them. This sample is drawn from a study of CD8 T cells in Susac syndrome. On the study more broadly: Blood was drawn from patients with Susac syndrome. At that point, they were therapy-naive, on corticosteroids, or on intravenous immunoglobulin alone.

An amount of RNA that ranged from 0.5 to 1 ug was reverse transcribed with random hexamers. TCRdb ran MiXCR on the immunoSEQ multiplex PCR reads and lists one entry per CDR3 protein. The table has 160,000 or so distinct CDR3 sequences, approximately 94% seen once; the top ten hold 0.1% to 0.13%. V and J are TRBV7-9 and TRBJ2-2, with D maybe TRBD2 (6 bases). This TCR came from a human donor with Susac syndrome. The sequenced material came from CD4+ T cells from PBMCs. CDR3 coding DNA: TGTGCCAGCAGCCTTTACGACCTAGCGACCGGGGAGCTGTTTTTT. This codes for CASSLYDLATGELFF.